This TCR beta chain was documented in a study of shared clonotypes between healthy human individuals. The assay was immunoSEQ multiplex PCR, and TCRdb's table has in-frame clones only and misses some. This sample has roughly 2.1 million clones, with approximately 94% found just once. Regarding this clone: What it binds is unknown.

Study-wide points: Estimated clonotype richness was generally higher in naive than memory subsets.

CD45RO-negative CD8 cells positively selected for CCR7 made up the naive population, which excluded terminally differentiated effector memory CD45RA+ cells. The CDR3 has 14 residues. The V end lost 2 bases, the J end lost 1 base, and 8 bases lay between the germline ends. Germline loops: CDR1 SSHAT, CDR2 FNYEAQ (reference sequence). The sequencing sample was made of naive CD8+ T cells from PBMCs. This chain links TRBV7-7 with TRBJ1-1, with D uncertain. The source of this sequence is a man aged 18 to 30 in good health. Some clones in this sample may be carry-over from other donors' samples. The CDR3 DNA follows: TGTGCCAGCAGCTTAAGCGGCGGGAACACTGAAGCTTTCTTT. This translates into CASSLSGGNTEAFF.